The 14 T cell receptor beta chains below all came from one sample that was sequenced in a study of PD-L1 blockade in urothelial cancer. The repertoire was sequenced with immunoSEQ multiplex PCR; TCRdb's copy has only in-frame clones and lacks some. The top ten clones hold about 5.8% of a sample with 45,000 to 65,000 clones, over 70% of them seen once. The material was PBMCs, obtained around atezolizumab (anti-PD-L1) treatment. The receptors originated from a man aged 35-49 years with urothelial cancer.

The genes are TRBV19 and TRBJ1-2; TRBD1 aligns across 7 bases. This CDR3 region has 14 residues. V was pared by 8 bases and J by 2 bases, with 8 bases of the junction left unmatched. The germline CDR1 and CDR2 sequences are LNHDA and SQIVND (reference sequence). The CDR3 region has the DNA TGTGCCAGTTCCTCGACAGGGCCGAACTATGGCTACACCTTC. Protein: CASSSTGPNYGYTF.

The genes are TRBV28 and TRBJ1-4; D is ambiguous. Trimming took 2 bases from V and 6 from J, leaving 4 bases between them. The CDR3 runs to 12 residues. Germline loops: CDR1 MDHEN, CDR2 SYDVKM. The CDR3 DNA reads TGTGCCAGCAGTTTACAGGATGAAAAACTGTTTTTT. Translation gives CASSLQDEKLFF.

The gene calls are TRBV6-5 and TRBJ2-1, with 7 bases lining up with TRBD2. The CDR3 runs to 15 residues. The J segment lost 0 bases and the V segment lost 6 bases, leaving 5 bases of the junction unmatched. Germline CDR1 is MNHEY and CDR2 is SVGAGI. The CDR3 nucleotides are TGTGCCAGCAGCGATGCGGGGGACTCCTACAATGAGCAGTTCTTC. It codes for CASSDAGDSYNEQFF.

The chain carries TRBV30 and TRBJ1-5, with a possible D match to TRBD1 (6 bases). Trimming removed 3 bases at V and 5 bases at J, with 11 bases between. This CDR3 comprises 13 residues. Germline CDR1 is GTSNPN and CDR2 is SVGIG (reference sequence). CDR3 sequence reads: CAWSPTGYQPQHF. Written as DNA, the CDR3 is TGTGCCTGGAGCCCCACAGGGTATCAGCCCCAGCATTTT.

This clone was seen a few times. The rearrangement uses TRBV11-2 and TRBJ2-1; D is perhaps TRBD2 (6 bases). This CDR3 comprises 16 residues. V was shortened by 4 bases and J by 2 bases, with 15 bases between the two germline ends. CDR1 SGHAT and CDR2 FQNNGV come from the germline V gene. The DNA for the CDR3 is TGTGCCAGCAGCTCCCTAAGGGGAGGTCCCTACAATGAGCAGTTCTTC. Encoded protein: CASSSLRGGPYNEQFF.

The rearrangement joins TRBV28 to TRBJ1-3; D is unresolved. The CDR3 runs 16 residues. Germline loops: CDR1 MDHEN, CDR2 SYDVKM. Trimming pared 3 bases from V and 0 bases from J, leaving 12 bases between. CDR3 DNA: TGTGCCAGCAGTTTGTCCGGTCACAGCTCTGGAAACACCATATATTTT. Its protein is CASSLSGHSSGNTIYF.

The chain joins TRBV7-8 to TRBJ1-1; D is undetermined. With 3 bases removed from V and 2 bases from J, the gap between germline ends came to 4 bases. CDR1 and CDR2 from the germline V gene are SGHVS and FQNEAQ. The CDR3 consists of 12 residues. The CDR3 loop is CASSFVNTEAFF. The DNA for the CDR3 is TGTGCCAGCAGCTTCGTAAACACTGAAGCTTTCTTT.

The chain couples TRBV28 to TRBJ2-1, with D possibly matching TRBD1 (5 bases). Trimming left V 3 bases short and J 10 bases short, with 10 bases between. Germline CDR1 MDHEN, CDR2 SYDVKM. There are 12 residues in the CDR3. CDR3 in DNA: TGTGCCAGCAGTTTGGCAGGGTTGGAGCAGTTCTTC. Protein product: CASSLAGLEQFF. Combining the CDR3 with reference TRBV28 and TRBJ2-1 gives the whole variable domain DVKVTQSSRYLVKRTGEKVFLECVQDMDHENMFWYRQDPGLGLRLIYFSYDVKMKEKGDIPEGYSVSREKKERFSLILESASTNQTSMYLCASSLAGLEQFFGPGTRLTVL.

The chain couples TRBV5-4 to TRBJ2-2; the D is unclear. The CDR3 consists of 13 residues. CDR1 and CDR2 (germline): SGHNT, YYREEE (reference sequence). Trimming removed 2 bases at V and 4 bases at J, with 6 bases between. The CDR3 loop is CASSFRSTGELFF. The CDR3 nucleotides read TGTGCCAGCAGCTTCAGGTCCACCGGGGAGCTGTTTTTT.

The V gene is TRBV20-1, the J gene TRBJ2-7, with TRBD2 matching over 9 bases. The CDR3 totals 11 residues. The V gene's germline CDR1 is DFQATT and CDR2 SNEGSKA (reference sequence). The V and J ends lost 8 bases and 9 bases, in that order; junction bases with no gene match: 8. The CDR3 bases are TGCAGTTACCTCAGCGGGGGGAGGCAGTACTTC. Its protein product is CSYLSGGRQYF.

J is TRBJ2-2 and V is TRBV9; 8 positions match TRBD2. The CDR3 is made up of 13 amino acids. Germline V gives CDR1 SGDLS, CDR2 YYNGEE. J was trimmed by 5 bases and V by 5 bases; bases with no gene match: 2. Here the CDR3 reads CASRLAATGELFF. In DNA form, the CDR3 reads TGTGCCAGCAGACTAGCGGCAACCGGGGAGCTGTTTTTT. Full variable domain (missing parts from reference TRBV9 and TRBJ2-2): DSGVTQTPKHLITATGQRVTLRCSPRSGDLSVYWYQQSLDQGLQFLIQYYNGEERAKGNILERFSAQQFPDLHSELNLSSLELGDSALYFCASRLAATGELFFGEGSRLTVL.

The rearrangement joins TRBV18 to TRBJ2-5, with 11 bases that match TRBD2. The CDR3 spans 15 residues. The J segment lost 2 bases and the V segment lost 6 bases, leaving 5 bases of the junction unmatched. Germline V gene lookup returns CDR1 KGHSH and CDR2 LQKENI. The CDR3 is CASSSRLAGQETQYF. In DNA, the CDR3 is TGTGCCAGCTCCTCCAGACTAGCGGGGCAAGAGACCCAGTACTTC.

This chain joins TRBV15 and TRBJ2-7, with no clear D. V gave up 0 bases and J gave up 2 bases, with 14 bases separating them. Per germline, CDR1 LNHNV and CDR2 YYDKDF (reference sequence). The CDR3 runs 16 residues. In nucleotides, the CDR3 is TGTGCCACCAGCAGAGAGGAGCCGGGTTCTCCCTACGAGCAGTACTTC. Protein sequence: CATSREEPGSPYEQYF.

The CDR3 region has the DNA TGTGCCAGCAGCTTAAGAGGAACAGGGTGGTTGGATGAGCAGTTCTTC. Encoded protein: CASSLRGTGWLDEQFF. V and J are TRBV7-9 and TRBJ2-1; possibly TRBD1 for D (6 bases). With 2 bases removed from V and 8 bases from J, the gap between germline ends came to 19 bases. The CDR3 extends over 16 amino acids. Germline CDR1 and CDR2: SEHNR and FQNEAQ (reference sequence).